The 10 T cell receptor beta chains given below trace back to one sample, sequenced in a study of T-cell reconstitution after alpha-beta-depleted transplantation in children (dated by TCRdb to between 2015 and 2016). Library preparation was by PCR. The sample was run on an Illumina HiSeq 2500. TCR library preparation used molecular barcoding, with unique molecular identifiers applied to normalize quantification of the TCRbeta repertoire. In-frame beta chains were kept once TCRdb had trimmed the public reads at Q25 with fastp and called clones with MiXCR. Merged by CDR3 protein, the rows form single entries marked with the most common genes and DNA. The table for this sample lists about 290,000 distinct CDR3 sequences; 7.5% to 9% of them were counted only once. The leading ten clones occupy approximately 8.2% of the sample. Broad study findings and their caveats: The frequencies of hyperexpanded clones fell over the following months, and after one year, T-cell counts and TCRbeta diversity were mostly attributed to newly produced T cells.

The sample's treatment or condition label, decoded: allogeneic hematopoietic cell transplantation with graft depleted of TCRalphabeta T cells and CD19 B cells. Their antigen targets remain unknown. The sample in question was peripheral blood, obtained 360 days after TCRalphabeta/CD19-depleted stem cell transplant. The receptors derive from a female patient between 2 and 15 years old who had a stem cell transplant for Fanconi anemia, so the T cells may come from the graft donor.

The V and J genes are TRBV20-1 and TRBJ2-5; no clear D. Trimming removed 5 bases from V and 4 bases from J, with 17 bases in between. The CDR3 covers 14 residues. From germline, CDR1 is DFQATT and CDR2 SNEGSKA (reference sequence). The CDR3 nucleotides are TGCAGTGCTCACAGACCCAGGTTAGGAGAGACCCAGTACTTC. It codes for CSAHRPRLGETQYF.

The sample holds many counts of this clonotype. The J gene is TRBJ2-2, the V gene TRBV7-3; TRBD1 agrees at 7 bases. CDR3 size: 18 residues. In germline, CDR1 is SGHTA, CDR2 FQGTGA. With V trimmed by 0 bases and J by 4 bases, 11 bases remained unmatched. The CDR3 DNA follows: TGTGCCAGCAGCTTAACGGGACAGCTCTCTACCTTCACCGGGGAGCTGTTTTTT. Translating gives CASSLTGQLSTFTGELFF.

The chain couples TRBV7-3 to TRBJ1-1; D is ambiguous. Germline V gene data show CDR1 as SGHTA and CDR2 as FQGTGA. This CDR3 is 15 amino acids long. Trimming stripped 1 base from V and 0 bases from J, with 9 bases between. CDR3 in amino acids: CASSLMPGLNTEAFF. The CDR3 region has the DNA TGTGCCAGCAGCTTAATGCCCGGGCTGAACACTGAAGCTTTCTTT.

This clonotype was counted ten times or more. The genes are TRBV20-1 and TRBJ1-6; D gene uncertain. The CDR3 contains 14 residues. V was cut by 6 bases and J by 7 bases, with 16 bases left in between. Germline V gene lookup returns CDR1 DFQATT and CDR2 SNEGSKA (reference sequence). The CDR3 region is CSANGRVTNSPLHF. The CDR3 DNA is TGCAGTGCCAATGGCCGGGTTACCAATTCACCCCTCCACTTT.

This chain links TRBV6-5 with TRBJ1-5; TRBD1 agrees at 10 bases. V lost 4 bases and J lost 5; bases outside the gene matches: 2. The CDR3 is 14 amino acids. CDR1 and CDR2 from the germline V gene are MNHEY and SVGAGI. The CDR3 nucleotides are TGTGCCAGCAGTTCGACAGGGGGCGATCAGCCCCAGCATTTT. Its protein is CASSSTGGDQPQHF.

This clonotype was observed many times. This chain links TRBV5-1 with TRBJ2-5; TRBD1 might be the D (5 bases). Trimming shortened V by 4 bases and J by 5 bases, and 18 bases separated the two germline ends. The length of the CDR3 is 15 residues. Germline CDR1 is SGHRS and CDR2 is YFSETQ. The CDR3 sequence: CASSPGPIIGETQYF. DNA for the CDR3: TGCGCCAGCAGCCCAGGGCCCATCATTGGGGAGACCCAGTACTTC.

This clonotype was found many times. The genes are TRBV7-9 and TRBJ2-3; tentative D call: TRBD1 (5 bases). This CDR3 has 15 residues. Germline loops: CDR1 SEHNR, CDR2 FQNEAQ (reference sequence). Deletions cut 4 bases from V and 2 bases from J, with 13 bases between. The CDR3 nucleotides are TGTGCCAGCAGCTCGCGTGGGGCTGCCACAGATACGCAGTATTTT. It codes for CASSSRGAATDTQYF.

The chain couples TRBV11-2 to TRBJ2-3, with 9 nucleotides matching TRBD2. Per germline, CDR1 SGHAT and CDR2 FQNNGV. V dropped 5 bases and J dropped 2; count of bases not matched to a gene: 14. There are 18 residues in the CDR3. CDR3 nucleotides: TGTGCCAGCAGCCCCCTCCAGGGGAAGCGGGGGGACACAGATACGCAGTATTTT. Protein product: CASSPLQGKRGDTDTQYF.

The sample holds a few counts of this clonotype. The V call is TRBV6-1, the J call TRBJ2-3, with D maybe TRBD2 (5 bases). Trimming left V 6 bases short and J 4 bases short, with 14 bases between. Germline CDR1 is MNHNS and CDR2 is SASEGT. The length of the CDR3 is 14 residues. This chain's CDR3 is CASSPSTRPDTQYF. The DNA of the CDR3 is TGTGCCAGCAGCCCATCTACTAGACCAGATACGCAGTATTTT.

This clonotype was counted ten times or more. The J gene is TRBJ2-1, the V gene TRBV7-8; 12 bases are a match to TRBD2. This CDR3 is 17 amino acids long. Germline V lookup: CDR1 SGHVS, CDR2 FQNEAQ. The ends lost 5 bases at V and 6 bases at J; junction bases unmatched: 11. This CDR3 is CASSLLAGGLTGNEQFF. Here the CDR3 DNA reads TGTGCCAGCAGCCTACTAGCGGGGGGTTTAACAGGCAATGAGCAGTTCTTC. The entire variable domain, with the rest obtained from reference TRBV7-8 and TRBJ2-1, is as follows: GAGVSQSPRYKVAKRGQDVALRCDPISGHVSLFWYQQALGQGPEFLTYFQNEAQLDKSGLPSDRFFAERPEGSVSTLKIQRTQQEDSAVYLCASSLLAGGLTGNEQFFGPGTRLTVL.